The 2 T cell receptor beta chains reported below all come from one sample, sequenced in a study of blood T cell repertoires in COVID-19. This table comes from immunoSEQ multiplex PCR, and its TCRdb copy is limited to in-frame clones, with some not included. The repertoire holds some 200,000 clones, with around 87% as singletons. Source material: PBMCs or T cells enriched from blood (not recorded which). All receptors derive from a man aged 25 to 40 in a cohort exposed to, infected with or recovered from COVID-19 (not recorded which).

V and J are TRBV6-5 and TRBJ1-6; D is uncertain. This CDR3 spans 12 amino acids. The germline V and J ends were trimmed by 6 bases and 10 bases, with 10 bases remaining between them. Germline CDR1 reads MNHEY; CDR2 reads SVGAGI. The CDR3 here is CASRYTPSPLHF. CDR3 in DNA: TGTGCCAGCAGATACACACCCTCACCCCTCCACTTT.

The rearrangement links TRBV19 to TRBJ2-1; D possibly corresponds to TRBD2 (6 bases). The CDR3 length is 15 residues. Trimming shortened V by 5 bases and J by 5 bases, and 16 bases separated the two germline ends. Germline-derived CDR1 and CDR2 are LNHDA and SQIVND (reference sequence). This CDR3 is CASSSRDSLHNEQFF. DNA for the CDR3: TGTGCCAGTAGTTCTCGGGACTCCCTCCACAATGAGCAGTTCTTC.